Reported below is one T cell receptor beta chain. Its antigen is unidentified. The length of the CDR3 is 15 residues. Germline values: CDR1 LGHNA, CDR2 YNFKEQ. V trimming: 0 bases; J trimming: 6 bases; junction bases outside the gene matches: 4. The record originates from a study of T-cell memory formation after mild COVID-19. Study details: For the most part, TCR clusters were specific to one donor. Study conclusions and caveats: Contracting CD4+ clones sat mainly in CM and EM; CD8+ in EMRA. Clones that contracted from day 15 to 85 were balanced CD4/CD8, while later expanders leaned CD4+. Within pre-infection memory, some responding clones were found, suggesting cross-reactive memory joined.

TCRdb reprocessed the 5' RACE reads via MiXCR and lists one record per CDR3 protein. The profile shows approximately 440,000 distinct CDR3 sequences, around 18% of them singletons. The rearrangement uses TRBV4-2 and TRBJ2-1; 8 bases line up with TRBD2. The material sequenced was PBMCs or a T cell subset sorted from them (not recorded which). This clonotype was sampled from an adult woman who had mild COVID-19 (a few samples of this study predate the infection). Cell type and time point are not known. The CDR3 loop reads CASSQDGLAGNEQFF. The CDR3 nucleotides read TGTGCCAGCAGCCAAGACGGGCTAGCGGGCAATGAGCAGTTCTTC.